Shown below are 13 T cell receptor beta chains from a single sample sequenced in a study of beta chain features in type 1 diabetes. As every portion of the isolated RNA was reverse transcribed, the sequencing read expressed TCRB transcripts. Only in-frame clones appear in the TCRdb table, and some are missing; sequencing was by immunoSEQ multiplex PCR. The sample consists of 400,000 to 600,000 clones, 30% of them appearing once. The sequenced sample consisted of naive CD4+ T cells from blood. The receptors shown here come from a man between 18 and 35 years old in good health.

The chain combines TRBV29-1 with TRBJ2-7; no reliable D call. Trimming stripped 4 bases from V and 3 bases from J, with 10 bases between. The length of the CDR3 is 12 residues. In germline, CDR1 is SQVTM, CDR2 ANQGSEA. The CDR3 protein is CSVGPGDYEQYF. The CDR3 DNA reads as TGCAGCGTTGGCCCCGGTGACTACGAGCAGTACTTC.

The V gene is TRBV25-1, the J gene TRBJ1-4; D unresolved. This CDR3 is 12 amino acids long. V was clipped by 7 bases and J by 7 bases, with 10 bases between them. In germline, CDR1 is MGHDK, CDR2 SYGVNS. The CDR3 loop reads CASTRGTEKLFF. CDR3 in DNA: TGTGCCAGCACGCGGGGAACTGAAAAACTGTTTTTT.

V usage is TRBV7-9 and J usage is TRBJ2-7; 8 bases are shared with TRBD1. The junction had 6 bases not matched to a gene; V was cut back by 5 bases and J by 3 bases. The CDR3 extends over 14 amino acids. CDR1 is SEHNR and CDR2 is FQNEAQ in the germline V gene (reference sequence). CDR3 sequence: CASSTWTGHYEQYF. The CDR3, as DNA: TGTGCCAGCAGCACCTGGACAGGGCACTACGAGCAGTACTTC.

The chain links TRBV9 to TRBJ2-2; D assignment may be TRBD1 or TRBD2 (5 bases each). Trimming took 1 base from V and 2 from J, leaving 12 bases between them. This CDR3 has 16 amino acids. Germline V gives CDR1 SGDLS, CDR2 YYNGEE. The CDR3 DNA reads as TGTGCCAGCAGCGTATCAGGGACGGGTAACACCGGGGAGCTGTTTTTT. Its protein is CASSVSGTGNTGELFF. The complete variable domain, with remaining parts taken from reference TRBV9 and TRBJ2-2, reads DSGVTQTPKHLITATGQRVTLRCSPRSGDLSVYWYQQSLDQGLQFLIQYYNGEERAKGNILERFSAQQFPDLHSELNLSSLELGDSALYFCASSVSGTGNTGELFFGEGSRLTVL.

The chain uses TRBV30 and TRBJ2-5, with 7 bases fitting TRBD2. This CDR3 region has 17 residues. The V gene's germline CDR1 is GTSNPN and CDR2 SVGIG (reference sequence). The J segment lost 2 bases and the V segment lost 2 bases, leaving 14 bases of the junction unmatched. The CDR3 loop is CAWSPLRGEVWQETQYF. DNA for the CDR3: TGTGCCTGGAGTCCCCTTCGGGGGGAGGTGTGGCAAGAGACCCAGTACTTC.

This clone was seen a single time. The chain couples TRBV11-2 to TRBJ2-1, with 12 bases fitting TRBD2. CDR3 size: 16 residues. With V trimmed by 1 base and J by 7 bases, 5 bases remained unmatched. Germline V gene data show CDR1 as SGHAT and CDR2 as FQNNGV. CDR3: CASSLVALAGGNEQFF. CDR3 nucleotide sequence: TGTGCCAGCAGCTTAGTGGCGCTAGCGGGAGGGAATGAGCAGTTCTTC.

The genes are TRBV15 and TRBJ2-7; D might be TRBD2 (7 bases). The CDR3 spans 16 residues. Germline V gene lookup returns CDR1 LNHNV and CDR2 YYDKDF (reference sequence). Trimming pared 0 bases from V and 2 bases from J, leaving 14 bases between. CDR3 DNA sequence: TGTGCCACCAGCAGAGATTTGGCGGGGGCGGCCTACGAGCAGTACTTC. Encoded protein: CATSRDLAGAAYEQYF.

This clone was seen a handful of times. The chain uses TRBV29-1 and TRBJ2-1; D is possibly TRBD2 (7 bases). CDR1 is SQVTM and CDR2 is ANQGSEA in the germline V gene. The V end was cut by 7 bases, the J end by 15 bases, with 16 bases between. The CDR3 consists of 10 residues. CDR3 nucleotides: TGCAGCGCCCTAACGGGGGGCACGTTCTTC. It yields the protein CSALTGGTFF.

This clone was seen a few times. The chain joins TRBV7-2 to TRBJ2-5; D is ambiguous. The CDR3 has 12 amino acids. Germline V gene sequence: CDR1 SGHTA, CDR2 FQGNSA. Trimming removed 1 base from V and 5 bases from J, with 5 bases in between. The CDR3 reads CASSLVAETQYF. The CDR3 DNA reads as TGTGCCAGCAGCTTAGTCGCGGAGACCCAGTACTTC.

J is TRBJ2-3 and V is TRBV7-2; D call uncertain. There are 13 residues in the CDR3. With 3 bases removed from V and 6 bases from J, the gap between germline ends came to 10 bases. Looked up from germline, CDR1 is SGHTA and CDR2 is FQGNSA. The CDR3 spells CASSFDPRDTQYF. The CDR3 bases are TGTGCCAGCAGCTTCGACCCGAGGGATACGCAGTATTTT. The whole variable domain, filled in from reference TRBV7-2 and TRBJ2-3, reads GAGVSQSPSNKVTEKGKDVELRCDPISGHTALYWYRQSLGQGLEFLIYFQGNSAPDKSGLPSDRFSAERTGGSVSTLTIQRTQQEDSAVYLCASSFDPRDTQYFGPGTRLTVL.

The J gene is TRBJ2-3, the V gene TRBV6-5; 7 nucleotides match TRBD2. This CDR3 comprises 13 residues. With V trimmed by 8 bases and J by 2 bases, 4 bases remained unmatched. Germline V gene data show CDR1 as MNHEY and CDR2 as SVGAGI. CDR3 residues: CASRDYVTDTQYF. Written as DNA, the CDR3 is TGTGCCAGCCGGGACTATGTCACAGATACGCAGTATTTT.

The chain combines TRBV4-3 with TRBJ2-1; 11 nucleotides align to TRBD2. CDR1 LGHNA and CDR2 YSLEER come from the germline V gene. CDR3 length: 14 amino acids. J gave up 8 bases and V 5 bases, and 5 bases lay outside the gene matches. CDR3 in DNA: TGCGCCAGCAGCGGTCAACTAGCGGGAGATGAGCAGTTCTTC. Translated: CASSGQLAGDEQFF.

The chain links TRBV2 to TRBJ2-1; 9 bases agree with TRBD2. With 2 bases clipped from V and 2 bases from J, the junction kept 13 bases outside the gene matches. This CDR3 is 19 amino acids long. In germline, CDR1 is SNHLY, CDR2 FYNNEI. The DNA for the CDR3 is TGTGCCAGCAGTGAAAGGTCGCGGGGGGGGACTAGCCCCTACAATGAGCAGTTCTTC. Its protein product is CASSERSRGGTSPYNEQFF. Full variable domain (rest looked up from reference TRBV2 and TRBJ2-1): EPEVTQTPSHQVTQMGQEVILRCVPISNHLYFYWYRQILGQKVEFLVSFYNNEISEKSEIFDDQFSVERPDGSNFTLKIRSTKLEDSAMYFCASSERSRGGTSPYNEQFFGPGTRLTVL.